In this sample, the clone carrying this T cell receptor beta chain turned up many times. Its antigen is unidentified. RNA transcripts provided the source from which TCR beta CDR3 regions were amplified. HTBI primers were the set used in a first-round RT-PCR of the TCR CDR3. TCRdb itself ran the multiplex PCR reads through MiXCR, one entry per CDR3 protein. The sample shows about 720,000 distinct CDR3 sequences, over 15% of them seen only once. Fresh peripheral blood, roughly 9.8 ml of it, supplied the PBMCs. Germline V gene sequence: CDR1 SNHLY, CDR2 FYNNEI. V was trimmed by 8 bases and J by 0 bases, leaving 10 bases between them. The CDR3 extends over 13 amino acids. The data belong to a study of T cells in Graves' hyperthyroidism and ophthalmopathy. Overall study: Prior to any treatment, at the point of initial diagnosis, peripheral blood was collected.

Study-wide results and caveats: Most thyroid clonotypes expanded above 0.001 were also detected in blood. In the analysis, a 13 V-J model separated ophthalmopathy from stable hyperthyroidism.

The chain couples TRBV2 to TRBJ1-1; no firm D call. This receptor was obtained from a man in his late teens or twenties with Graves' hyperthyroidism. Sequenced: blood. The chain's CDR3 is CASRGNMNTEAFF. The CDR3 DNA follows: TGTGCCAGCCGCGGGAACATGAACACTGAAGCTTTCTTT.